The 23 T cell receptor beta chains below come from one sample, sequenced in a study of Graves' ophthalmopathy and Graves' hyperthyroidism. As the template, RNA transcripts were used to amplify TCR beta CDR3 regions. First-round RT-PCR with HTBI primers preceded a second-round multiplex PCR. TCRdb passed the multiplex PCR reads through MiXCR, listing each CDR3 protein once. The table has fewer than 600,000 distinct CDR3 sequences, 13% to 15% seen once. Sequenced sample: blood. Source of these receptors: a woman between 25 and 40 years old with Graves' ophthalmopathy.

Concerning this clonotype itself: A much larger clone is a single base away; this may be a read error. This sequence joins TRBV11-2 and TRBJ1-1; D is ambiguous. Germline CDR1 and CDR2: SGHAT and FQNNGV. V dropped 7 bases and J dropped 3 bases, with 15 bases sitting between them. This CDR3 has 14 amino acids. DNA of the CDR3: TGTGCCAGCAACAATCCGCTTACCCACACTGAAGCTTTCTTT. It translates to CASNNPLTHTEAFF.

There are many counts of this clonotype. V and J are TRBV12-5 and TRBJ1-1, with D perhaps TRBD1 (5 bases). V lost 3 bases and J lost 1, with 9 bases in between. The CDR3 contains 14 residues. The germline CDR1 and CDR2 sequences are LGHNT and FRNRAP. CDR3 amino acids: CASGLGQGNTEAFF. CDR3 coding DNA: TGTGCTAGTGGTTTAGGGCAGGGGAACACTGAAGCTTTCTTT.

This chain links TRBV4-1 with TRBJ1-6; a possible D gene is TRBD1 (5 bases). V lost 4 bases, J lost 3 bases, and 16 bases lay in between. Germline-derived CDR1 and CDR2 are MGHRA and YSYEKL. This CDR3 comprises 17 residues. CDR3 bases: TGCGCCAGCAGCCGCGGCCCCCGGGGCATCTATAATTCACCCCTCCACTTT. Translated: CASSRGPRGIYNSPLHF.

This clonotype has just a few counts. With a much larger clone just one base away, this may be a read error. The CDR3 reads CASSLYGPGELFF. The DNA for the CDR3 is TGTGCCAGCAGTTTATACGGGCCCGGGGAGCTGTTTTTT. This sequence joins TRBV28 and TRBJ2-2, with no clear D. Trimming shortened V by 1 base and J by 6 bases, and 6 bases separated the two germline ends. Germline CDR1 and CDR2: MDHEN and SYDVKM. The CDR3 length is 13 residues.

The genes are TRBV6-2 or TRBV6-3 and TRBJ2-2, with a possible D match to TRBD2 (5 bases). This CDR3 region has 11 residues. CDR1 is MNHEY and CDR2 is SVGEGT in the germline V gene. The ends were cut back, 5 bases at V and 10 bases at J, with 8 bases in the middle. This CDR3 is CASSRLMELFF. The DNA for the CDR3 is TGTGCCAGCAGTAGACTAATGGAGCTGTTTTTT.

The table lists this clonotype with many counts. The V and J genes are TRBV11-2 and TRBJ1-1, with 8 bases that match TRBD1. The CDR3 has 13 amino acids. The V gene's germline CDR1 is SGHAT and CDR2 FQNNGV. V lost 0 bases and J lost 11; bases outside the gene matches: 5. CDR3 DNA sequence: TGTGCCAGCAGCTTAGACCAGGGGGCTTCGGCTTTCTTT. It encodes CASSLDQGASAFF.

Many counts were recorded for this clonotype. This chain links TRBV6-2 or TRBV6-3 with TRBJ1-2; TRBD1 aligns across 10 bases. Germline assignment: CDR1 MNHEY and CDR2 SVGEGT. This CDR3 has 15 residues. V shed 6 bases and J 7 bases; nucleotides not matched to a gene: 11. The CDR3 reads CASRRLRDRGVGYTF. CDR3 DNA: TGTGCCAGCAGAAGACTCCGGGACAGGGGTGTTGGCTACACCTTC.

This clonotype has a count of ten or more. The J gene is TRBJ2-7, the V gene TRBV28; the match to TRBD2 covers 9 bases. The junction had 5 bases not matched to a gene; V was cut back by 1 base and J by 1 base. The CDR3 length is 16 residues. The V gene's germline CDR1 is MDHEN and CDR2 SYDVKM. The CDR3: CASSLSASGDSYEQYF. Written as DNA, the CDR3 is TGTGCCAGCAGTTTATCGGCTAGCGGGGATTCCTACGAGCAGTACTTC.

This clonotype was detected only once. This rearrangement joins TRBV6-1 to TRBJ2-5; TRBD1 is a possible D gene (6 bases). Germline V gene sequence: CDR1 MNHNS, CDR2 SASEGT. This CDR3 region has 15 residues. V lost 2 bases and J lost 5, with 15 bases in between. In DNA form, the CDR3 reads TGTGCCAGCAGTGAAAAGAGGGGGTCTGGGGAGACCCAGTACTTC. The encoded protein is CASSEKRGSGETQYF.

This clonotype was recorded at least ten times. The chain couples TRBV6-5 to TRBJ1-2; 7 bases map to TRBD1. This CDR3 has 16 residues. CDR1 is MNHEY and CDR2 is SVGAGI in the germline V gene. V dropped 2 bases and J dropped 2; count of bases not matched to a gene: 8. The CDR3 DNA reads as TGTGCCAGCAGTTACGGACCGGACAGGCCAAACTATGGCTACACCTTC. This encodes CASSYGPDRPNYGYTF.

The table lists this clonotype with many counts. The V call is TRBV18, the J call TRBJ2-6; a possible D gene is TRBD1 (5 bases). Germline V CDR1 and CDR2: KGHSH, LQKENI. Trimming removed 6 bases from V and 0 bases from J, with 9 bases in between. The CDR3 runs 15 residues. The CDR3 protein is CASSHDSSGANVLTF. In nucleotides, the CDR3 is TGTGCCAGCTCGCACGACAGCTCTGGGGCCAACGTCCTGACTTTC.

This clonotype has at least ten counts. The gene calls are TRBV27 and TRBJ2-3, with 9 bases aligning to TRBD2. Germline values: CDR1 MNHEY, CDR2 SMNVEV (reference sequence). V lost 3 bases and J lost 3; bases outside the gene matches: 4. This CDR3 region has 15 residues. Here the CDR3 DNA reads TGTGCCAGCAGTTTTTTTAGCGGGAGAACAGATACGCAGTATTTT. Translation: CASSFFSGRTDTQYF.

This clonotype has at least ten counts. This chain links TRBV11-3 with TRBJ1-6, with D perhaps TRBD1 (5 bases). The V end lost 3 bases, the J end lost 7 bases, and 13 bases lay between the germline ends. There are 15 residues in the CDR3. The germline V gene encodes CDR1 SGHNT and CDR2 YENEEA. The CDR3 coding sequence is TGTGCCAGCAGCTTTGGCGGCAGGGTGAATTCACCCCTCCACTTT. Protein: CASSFGGRVNSPLHF.

In this sample, this clonotype turned up many times. The chain recombines TRBV7-2 with TRBJ2-7; D is ambiguous. Trimming cost V 2 bases and J 6 bases, with 11 bases left between them. Germline V lookup: CDR1 SGHTA, CDR2 FQGNSA. The length of the CDR3 is 13 residues. The CDR3 region has the DNA TGTGCCAGCAGCTTAAACAACCTCTCCGAGCAGTACTTC. Translated: CASSLNNLSEQYF.

A remark on this clonotype: At one boundary the junction diverges from the germline segment, which might be a read error. The V gene is TRBV5-1, the J gene TRBJ1-2, with unresolved D. Per germline, CDR1 SGHRS and CDR2 YFSETQ. CDR3 size: 9 residues. CDR3 sequence reads: CAISLSLAF. As DNA, the CDR3 is TGCGCCATCAGCCTCTCTTTAGCCTTC.

This clonotype was seen at least ten times. The chain combines TRBV20-1 with TRBJ2-5; tentatively, D is TRBD2 (7 bases). CDR1 and CDR2 (germline): DFQATT, SNEGSKA (reference sequence). The germline V and J ends were trimmed by 6 bases and 2 bases, with 19 bases remaining between them. This CDR3 has 15 residues. In DNA, the CDR3 is TGCAGTGCCCTCCAGCTGGCGGGGGCTCAAGAGACCCAGTACTTC. Its protein is CSALQLAGAQETQYF.

This clonotype came up many times. The chain employs TRBV6-1 and TRBJ1-5; the D is unclear. V gave up 6 bases and J gave up 2 bases, with 14 bases separating them. Germline V gene lookup returns CDR1 MNHNS and CDR2 SASEGT. CDR3 size: 15 residues. CDR3 sequence: CASSLRATGNQPQHF. In nucleotides, the CDR3 is TGTGCCAGCAGCCTCCGGGCCACTGGCAATCAGCCCCAGCATTTT.

This clonotype was counted many times. V and J are TRBV6-5 and TRBJ1-6; D unclear. V lost 0 bases to trimming and J lost 6 bases, with 3 bases between them. Germline lookup yields CDR1 MNHEY and CDR2 SVGAGI. There are 13 residues in the CDR3. The CDR3 nucleotides read TGTGCCAGCAGTTACTCGAGTAATTCACCCCTCCACTTT. It specifies CASSYSSNSPLHF.

There are a few counts of this clonotype. This chain connects TRBV28 to TRBJ1-1; 7 nucleotides align to TRBD1. Germline assignment: CDR1 MDHEN and CDR2 SYDVKM. J lost 8 bases, V lost 11 bases, and 14 bases had no gene match. This CDR3 comprises 13 residues. CDR3 protein: CASKGGGGAEAFF. The CDR3 bases are TGTGCCTCAAAGGGGGGAGGGGGCGCAGAAGCTTTCTTT.

This clonotype has ten or more counts. V gene TRBV19 combines with J gene TRBJ1-2; possible D gene TRBD1, 5 bases. Germline CDR1 is LNHDA and CDR2 is SQIVND (reference sequence). The germline V and J ends were trimmed by 4 bases and 6 bases, with 12 bases remaining between them. This CDR3 region has 13 residues. CDR3 bases: TGTGCCAGTAGTAGAGGGGAAACGGATGGCTACACCTTC. Translating it yields CASSRGETDGYTF.

This clonotype was counted ten times or more. The chain joins TRBV7-8 to TRBJ2-5; 13 nucleotides align to TRBD2. The V segment lost 2 bases and the J segment 5 bases; nucleotides outside the gene matches: 14. This CDR3 spans 19 amino acids. Germline lookup yields CDR1 SGHVS and CDR2 FQNEAQ. The CDR3 DNA reads TGTGCCAGCAGCTTAAGACGAGGACTAGCGGGAGAAGGATTGGAGACCCAGTACTTC. Residues: CASSLRRGLAGEGLETQYF.

In its sample, this clonotype was seen many times. The V call is TRBV28, the J call TRBJ1-5; the match to TRBD1 covers 7 bases. With 6 bases clipped from V and 3 bases from J, the junction kept 11 bases outside the gene matches. This CDR3 has 16 amino acids. The V gene's germline CDR1 is MDHEN and CDR2 SYDVKM. The CDR3 DNA follows: TGTGCCAGCAGCCTCCTAGGACAGGCCTCCAATCAGCCCCAGCATTTT. Translating gives CASSLLGQASNQPQHF.

This clonotype was counted ten times or more. In this CDR3 the conserved last residue, phenylalanine or tryptophan, is missing, so a read error is likely. The V and J genes are TRBV24-1 and TRBJ1-2, with a possible D match to TRBD1 (5 bases). The germline CDR1 and CDR2 sequences are KGHDR and SFDVKD. The CDR3 contains 15 residues. The V end lost 6 bases, the J end lost 8 bases, and 21 bases lay between the germline ends. For the CDR3, the DNA is TGTGCCACCAGTTCGGCGGGACCGGTCTGGCGAGGCTACACCGTC. Amino acid sequence: CATSSAGPVWRGYTV.